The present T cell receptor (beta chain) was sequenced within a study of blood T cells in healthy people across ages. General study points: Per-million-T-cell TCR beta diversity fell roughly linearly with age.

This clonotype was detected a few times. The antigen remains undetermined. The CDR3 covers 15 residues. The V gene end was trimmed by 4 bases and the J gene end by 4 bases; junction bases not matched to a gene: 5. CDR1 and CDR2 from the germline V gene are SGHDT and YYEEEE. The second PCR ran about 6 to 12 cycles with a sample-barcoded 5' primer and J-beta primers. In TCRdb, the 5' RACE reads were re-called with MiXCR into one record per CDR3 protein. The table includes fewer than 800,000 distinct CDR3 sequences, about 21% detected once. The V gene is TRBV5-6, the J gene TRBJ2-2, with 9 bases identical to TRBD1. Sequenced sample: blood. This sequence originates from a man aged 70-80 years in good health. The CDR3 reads CASSIDRGATGELFF. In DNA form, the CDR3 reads TGTGCCAGCAGCATTGACAGGGGGGCCACCGGGGAGCTGTTTTTT.